The 16 T cell receptor beta chains below were found in one sample sequenced in a study of T cells in Graves' hyperthyroidism and ophthalmopathy. Researchers took RNA transcripts and amplified the TCR beta CDR3 regions from them. Using the HTBI primer set, a first-round RT-PCR was run on the TCR CDR3. Each CDR3 protein gets one entry after TCRdb re-called the multiplex PCR reads with MiXCR. The table lists 600,000 to 700,000 distinct CDR3 sequences, approximately 14% of them singletons. The specimen was blood. The receptor source for this set is a woman between 40 and 50 years old with Graves' ophthalmopathy.

This chain uses TRBV28 with TRBJ2-7; D is unresolved. The germline CDR1 and CDR2 sequences are MDHEN and SYDVKM. This CDR3 region has 15 residues. The ends were cut back, 5 bases at V and 0 bases at J, with 14 bases in the middle. CDR3 sequence: CASSPPADISYEQYF. The CDR3 DNA reads as TGTGCCAGCAGTCCACCTGCAGACATCTCCTACGAGCAGTACTTC.

This clonotype has only a few counts. The chain recombines TRBV20-1 with TRBJ1-2, with D maybe TRBD1 (6 bases). The germline V gene has CDR1 DFQATT and CDR2 SNEGSKA (reference sequence). With 0 bases removed from V and 9 bases from J, the gap between germline ends came to 14 bases. This CDR3 contains 13 residues. The CDR3 DNA is TGCAGTGCTAGAGATAGGCAGGGGATTAGCTACACCTTC. This codes for CSARDRQGISYTF.

Ten or more counts support this clonotype. The gene calls are TRBV6-1 and TRBJ2-7; D gene uncertain. Germline CDR1 is MNHNS and CDR2 is SASEGT. The CDR3 contains 13 residues. Trimming left V 3 bases short and J 2 bases short, with 8 bases between. CDR3 in DNA: TGTGCCAGCAGTGAGGACGGAACCTACGAGCAGTACTTC. This translates into CASSEDGTYEQYF.

This clonotype appeared many times. The chain uses TRBV12-3 or TRBV12-4 and TRBJ2-3; unclear D gene. Trimming pared 5 bases from V and 6 bases from J, leaving 15 bases between. This CDR3 is built from 14 residues. The CDR3 DNA follows: TGTGCCAGCAGTCCCAGTCCCCTCGGGGATACGCAGTATTTT. As protein: CASSPSPLGDTQYF.

V and J are TRBV4-2 and TRBJ2-5, with 12 positions matching TRBD2. Looked up from germline, CDR1 is LGHNA and CDR2 is YNFKEQ. With V trimmed by 0 bases and J by 6 bases, 11 bases remained unmatched. CDR3 length: 18 amino acids. CDR3 DNA: TGTGCCAGCAGCCAAGAATCCCTGACTAGCGGGAGTTCTCAGACCCAGTACTTC. Protein sequence: CASSQESLTSGSSQTQYF.

This clonotype was observed at least ten times. The rearrangement uses TRBV12-3 or TRBV12-4 and TRBJ2-4; TRBD2 matches at 8 bases. Trimming removed 5 bases from V and 9 bases from J; junction bases left unmatched: 9. The CDR3 is 14 residues long. The CDR3 is CASSPPGLVGIQYF. CDR3 in DNA: TGTGCCAGCAGTCCCCCGGGACTAGTGGGCATTCAGTACTTC.

This clonotype was seen ten or more times. The chain couples TRBV12-3 or TRBV12-4 to TRBJ1-2; 8 positions match TRBD1. There are 14 residues in the CDR3. V lost 9 bases and J lost 6; bases outside the gene matches: 12. CDR3 nucleotide sequence: TGTGCCAGTGATACCGGACAGGGCGGACATGGCTACACCTTC. Translation: CASDTGQGGHGYTF.

The chain couples TRBV12-5 to TRBJ2-2; 12 bases align to TRBD2. CDR1 and CDR2 from the germline V gene are LGHNT and FRNRAP. CDR3 length: 18 residues. The trim removed 0 bases at V and 7 bases at J, leaving 9 bases unmatched. CDR3 DNA sequence: TGTGCTAGTGGTTTGGTACCTCTAGCGGGAGGGCGAAGCGGGGAGCTGTTTTTT. Translated: CASGLVPLAGGRSGELFF.

The V gene is TRBV3-1, the J gene TRBJ2-7; 7 bases map to TRBD2. The CDR3 contains 16 residues. The junction had 11 bases not matched to a gene; V was cut back by 0 bases and J by 6 bases. Germline V gene data show CDR1 as LGHDT and CDR2 as YNNKEL (reference sequence). The CDR3 is CASSQEGSGKVGEQYF. In DNA, the CDR3 is TGTGCCAGCAGCCAAGAAGGGAGCGGGAAAGTCGGCGAGCAGTACTTC.

This clonotype was counted between two and nine times. Germline and junction disagree at one end, which may indicate a read error. The chain is built from TRBV19 and TRBJ2-7; D is unclear. Germline lookup yields CDR1 LNHDA and CDR2 SQIVND (reference sequence). The CDR3 loop spans 14 amino acids. The CDR3 nucleotides read TGTGCCAGTAGTATAGGAGTAACTAACTACGCGCAGTACTTC. The encoded protein is CASSIGVTNYAQYF.

This clonotype was picked up many times. The rearrangement joins TRBV29-1 to TRBJ2-2; D may correspond to TRBD1 or TRBD2 (6 bases each). Trimming cost V 4 bases and J 4 bases, with 13 bases left between them. This CDR3 comprises 14 residues. Per the germline V gene, CDR1 is SQVTM and CDR2 is ANQGSEA. CDR3 region: CSVGLGGGTGELFF. CDR3 DNA sequence: TGCAGCGTTGGCCTCGGGGGCGGCACCGGGGAGCTGTTTTTT.

This clonotype was seen many times. Here the CDR3 reads CASSAIAETGELFF. The CDR3 bases are TGTGCCAGCAGCGCAATAGCGGAGACCGGGGAGCTGTTTTTT. The chain has TRBV9 and TRBJ2-2; possibly TRBD2 for D (6 bases). There are 14 residues in the CDR3. Germline loops: CDR1 SGDLS, CDR2 YYNGEE. V gave up 3 bases and J gave up 5 bases, with 11 bases separating them.

The chain couples TRBV14 to TRBJ2-7; perhaps D is TRBD1 or TRBD2 (5 bases each). CDR1 is SGHDN, CDR2 FVKESK, per germline. The V end was cut by 2 bases, the J end by 3 bases, with 11 bases between. This CDR3 comprises 14 residues. The CDR3 DNA sequence: TGTGCCAGCAGCCAATCCCAGGGACGCTACGAGCAGTACTTC. It specifies CASSQSQGRYEQYF.

The V gene is TRBV27, the J gene TRBJ1-5; D is perhaps TRBD1 (5 bases). The CDR3 consists of 13 residues. Looked up from germline, CDR1 is MNHEY and CDR2 is SMNVEV (reference sequence). The V gene lost 6 bases and the J gene lost 4 bases, with 10 bases spanning the gap. CDR3 sequence (DNA): TGTGCCAGCAGAGGAGGGGATAATCAGCCCCAGCATTTT. This codes for CASRGGDNQPQHF.

The chain has TRBV12-3 or TRBV12-4 and TRBJ2-7; D not certain. With 10 bases removed from V and 6 bases from J, the gap between germline ends came to 13 bases. The CDR3 runs to 11 residues. CDR3 coding DNA: TGTGCCACCAGCTTTGGGTCCGAGCAGTACTTC. It translates to CATSFGSEQYF.

This clonotype was counted between two and nine times. The rearrangement uses TRBV2 and TRBJ2-4; TRBD2 aligns across 8 bases. The germline V gene has CDR1 SNHLY and CDR2 FYNNEI. The CDR3 is 18 amino acids. Trimming removed 2 bases from V and 0 bases from J; junction bases left unmatched: 9. The CDR3 DNA reads as TGTGCCAGCAGTGAAACTGGGGGACTAGTTGGAGCCAAAAACATTCAGTACTTC. It codes for CASSETGGLVGAKNIQYF.